Below, 10 T cell receptor beta chains from the same sample are listed, as sequenced in a study of T cells in Graves' hyperthyroidism and ophthalmopathy. Amplification of TCR beta CDR3 regions used RNA as the template. First-round RT-PCR of the TCR CDR3 relied on the HTBI primer set. TCRdb redid the calling of the multiplex PCR reads with MiXCR, one entry per CDR3 protein. The repertoire holds about 480,000 distinct CDR3 sequences, with roughly 22% as singletons. Sample: blood. The receptors come from a woman in her 70s with Graves' ophthalmopathy.

In this sample, this clonotype turned up a few times. The chain links TRBV9 to TRBJ2-7; D might be TRBD2 (6 bases). Trimming took 3 bases from V and 5 from J, leaving 15 bases between them. The CDR3 runs 14 residues. The germline V gene encodes CDR1 SGDLS and CDR2 YYNGEE. The CDR3 sequence: CASSAWREGDEQYF. The CDR3 DNA reads TGTGCCAGCAGCGCCTGGCGGGAAGGCGACGAGCAGTACTTC.

The rearrangement joins TRBV7-8 to TRBJ1-2, with 8 bases lining up with TRBD1. Germline lookup yields CDR1 SGHVS and CDR2 FQNEAQ. The CDR3 length is 16 residues. Trimming removed 7 bases from V and 3 bases from J; junction bases left unmatched: 13. CDR3 sequence (DNA): TGTGCCAGCAACTCAGGGTCAGGGGGCGTCGACTATGGCTACACCTTC. This sequence encodes CASNSGSGGVDYGYTF.

This chain links TRBV6-1 with TRBJ2-7; 11 bases match TRBD2. Germline CDR1 MNHNS, CDR2 SASEGT. Losses at the gene ends were 4 bases for V and 5 bases for J; bases not matched to a gene: 7. The CDR3 is 15 residues long. The DNA for the CDR3 is TGTGCCAGCAGTGCGACTAGCGGGATATATAACGAGCAGTACTTC. Its translation: CASSATSGIYNEQYF.

V gene TRBV15 combines with J gene TRBJ1-4; weak D call: TRBD1 (6 bases). V was pared by 2 bases and J by 7 bases, with 23 bases between. CDR1 LNHNV and CDR2 YYDKDF come from the germline V gene (reference sequence). The CDR3 runs to 18 residues. CDR3 nucleotide sequence: TGTGCCACCAGCAGAACCAGGACAGACGCTAGACTAGGTGAAAAACTGTTTTTT. Its protein is CATSRTRTDARLGEKLFF. The full variable domain, completed using reference TRBV15 and TRBJ1-4, is DAMVIQNPRYQVTQFGKPVTLSCSQTLNHNVMYWYQQKSSQAPKLLFHYYDKDFNNEADTPDNFQSRRPNTSFCFLDIRSPGLGDTAMYLCATSRTRTDARLGEKLFFGSGTQLSVL.

This clonotype turned up a few times. The V and J genes are TRBV7-9 and TRBJ2-7; 9 bases map to TRBD2. V dropped 5 bases and J dropped 0; count of bases not matched to a gene: 5. CDR3 size: 15 residues. Germline V gene data show CDR1 as SEHNR and CDR2 as FQNEAQ (reference sequence). The CDR3 spells CASSGGSGSSYEQYF. The CDR3 region has the DNA TGTGCCAGCAGCGGGGGTAGCGGGAGCTCCTACGAGCAGTACTTC.

In its sample, this clonotype was seen many times. J is TRBJ1-1 and V is TRBV12-3 or TRBV12-4; 8 bases fit TRBD1. CDR3 length equals 15 residues. The V gene end was trimmed by 4 bases and the J gene end by 0 bases; junction bases not matched to a gene: 4. The CDR3, as DNA: TGTGCCAGCAGTTCTCAGGGGGCCCTGAACACTGAAGCTTTCTTT. Translation gives CASSSQGALNTEAFF.

This clonotype was detected a few times. The genes are TRBV19 and TRBJ2-3; 11 nucleotides match TRBD2. Unmatched junction bases numbered 4, after V lost 3 bases and J lost 5 bases. In germline, CDR1 is LNHDA, CDR2 SQIVND (reference sequence). There are 15 residues in the CDR3. The CDR3 bases are TGTGCCAGTAGTATCGCTAGCGGGAGGCTAGATACGCAGTATTTT. Translated, it gives CASSIASGRLDTQYF.

The V call is TRBV19, the J call TRBJ1-1; D ambiguous. The length of the CDR3 is 13 residues. Germline values: CDR1 LNHDA, CDR2 SQIVND (reference sequence). V was pared by 7 bases and J by 4 bases, with 13 bases between. Written as DNA, the CDR3 is TGTGCCAGTACCGGGAGACAATTCACTGAAGCTTTCTTT. Protein sequence: CASTGRQFTEAFF.

This clonotype was seen a few times. The V call is TRBV10-3, the J call TRBJ2-7; TRBD2 matches 7 bases. After removal of 10 bases from V and 3 bases from J, the junction contained 9 bases not matched to a gene. Germline-derived CDR1 and CDR2 are ENHRY and SYGVKD. This CDR3 contains 13 residues. The CDR3 spells CASRLATLYEQYF. CDR3 nucleotides: TGTGCCAGTAGACTAGCCACTCTCTACGAGCAGTACTTC.

This clonotype showed up just a few times. Possible read error: a much larger clone is one base away. The chain has TRBV12-3 or TRBV12-4 and TRBJ1-5, with D uncertain. This CDR3 is 14 amino acids long. In nucleotides, the CDR3 is TGTGCCAGCACGAAGACAAATAGCAATCAGCCCCGGCATTTT. Translation: CASTKTNSNQPRHF.